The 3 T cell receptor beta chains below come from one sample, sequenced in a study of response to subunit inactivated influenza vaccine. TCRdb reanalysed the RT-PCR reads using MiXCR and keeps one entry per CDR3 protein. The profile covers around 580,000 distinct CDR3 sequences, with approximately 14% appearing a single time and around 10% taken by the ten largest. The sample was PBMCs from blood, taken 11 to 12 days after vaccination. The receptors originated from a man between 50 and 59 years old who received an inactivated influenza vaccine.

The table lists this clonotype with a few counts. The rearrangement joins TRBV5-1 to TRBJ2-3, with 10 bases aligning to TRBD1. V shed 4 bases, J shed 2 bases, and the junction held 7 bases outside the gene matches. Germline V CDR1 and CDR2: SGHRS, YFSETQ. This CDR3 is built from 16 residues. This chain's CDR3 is CASSAGTGADTDTQYF. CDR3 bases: TGCGCCAGCAGCGCCGGGACAGGGGCCGACACAGATACGCAGTATTTT.

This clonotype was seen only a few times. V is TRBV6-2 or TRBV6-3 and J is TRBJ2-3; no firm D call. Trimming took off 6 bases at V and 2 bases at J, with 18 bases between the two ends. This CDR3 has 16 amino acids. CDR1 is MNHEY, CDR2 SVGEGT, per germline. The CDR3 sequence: CASRRARAELTDTQYF. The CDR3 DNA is TGTGCCAGCAGACGGGCTCGGGCAGAGCTCACAGATACGCAGTATTTT.

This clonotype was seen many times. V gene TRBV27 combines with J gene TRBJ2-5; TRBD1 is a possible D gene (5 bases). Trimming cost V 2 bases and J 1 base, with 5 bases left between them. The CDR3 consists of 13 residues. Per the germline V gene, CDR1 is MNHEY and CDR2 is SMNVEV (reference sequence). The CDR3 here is CASSLRGQETQYF. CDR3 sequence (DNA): TGTGCCAGCAGTTTAAGGGGCCAAGAGACCCAGTACTTC.